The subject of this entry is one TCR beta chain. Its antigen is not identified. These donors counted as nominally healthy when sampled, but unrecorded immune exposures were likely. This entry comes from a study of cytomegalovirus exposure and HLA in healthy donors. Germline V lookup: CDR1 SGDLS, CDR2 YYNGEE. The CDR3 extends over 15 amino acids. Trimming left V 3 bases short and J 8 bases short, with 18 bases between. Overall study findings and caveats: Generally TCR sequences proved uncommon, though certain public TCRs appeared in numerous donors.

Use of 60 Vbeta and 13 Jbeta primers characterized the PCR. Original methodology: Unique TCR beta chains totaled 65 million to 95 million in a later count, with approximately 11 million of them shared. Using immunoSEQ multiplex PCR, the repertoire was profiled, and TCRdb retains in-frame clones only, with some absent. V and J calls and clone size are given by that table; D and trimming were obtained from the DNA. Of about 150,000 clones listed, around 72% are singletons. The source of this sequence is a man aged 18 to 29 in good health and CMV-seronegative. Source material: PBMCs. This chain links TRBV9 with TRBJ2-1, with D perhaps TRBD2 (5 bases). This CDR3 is CASSASFPGGHEQFF. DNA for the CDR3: TGTGCCAGCAGCGCCTCTTTCCCCGGCGGGCATGAGCAGTTCTTC.